This TCR beta chain emerged from a study of cytomegalovirus exposure and HLA in healthy donors. Germline V gene data show CDR1 as SGHTA and CDR2 as FQGNSA. The CDR3 runs to 15 residues. The V segment lost 6 bases and the J segment 4 bases; nucleotides outside the gene matches: 9. Study-level results: An Asian-associated ancestry cluster reportedly showed fewer N-insertions than the approximately 690-donor mean in a later analysis.

As concerns this clone: Its antigen is currently unknown.

Primers for the PCR totalled 60 Vbeta and 13 Jbeta. This table comes from immunoSEQ multiplex PCR, and its TCRdb copy is limited to in-frame clones, with some not included. This table has about 59,000 clones, 70% to 75% appearing once. The clonotype originates from a man younger than 40 in good health and CMV-seropositive. Specimen: PBMCs. The chain recombines TRBV7-2 with TRBJ1-2; 9 nucleotides line up with TRBD1. The CDR3 loop is CASRPGTGYLYGYTF. The CDR3 DNA is TGTGCCAGCAGGCCCGGGACAGGGTACCTCTATGGCTACACCTTC.